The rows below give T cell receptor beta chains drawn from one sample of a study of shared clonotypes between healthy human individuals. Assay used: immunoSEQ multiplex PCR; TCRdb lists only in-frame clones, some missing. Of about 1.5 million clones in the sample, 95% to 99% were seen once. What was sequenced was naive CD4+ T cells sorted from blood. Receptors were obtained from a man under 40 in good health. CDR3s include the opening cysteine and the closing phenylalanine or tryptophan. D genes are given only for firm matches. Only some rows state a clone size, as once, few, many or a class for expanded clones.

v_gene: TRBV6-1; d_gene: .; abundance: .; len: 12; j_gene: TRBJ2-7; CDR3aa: CASIGTNYEQYF; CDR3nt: TGTGCCAGCATCGGAACAAATTACGAGCAGTACTTC
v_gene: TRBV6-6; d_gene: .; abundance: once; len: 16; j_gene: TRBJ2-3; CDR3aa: CASSHWDGGGTDTQYF; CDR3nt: TGTGCCAGCAGTCATTGGGATGGGGGCGGGACAGATACGCAGTATTTT
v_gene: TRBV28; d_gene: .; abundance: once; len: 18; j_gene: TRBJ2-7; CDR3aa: CASSPRTARLVERYEQYF; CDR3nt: TGTGCCAGCAGCCCTAGAACAGCAAGGTTAGTTGAACGATACGAGCAGTACTTC
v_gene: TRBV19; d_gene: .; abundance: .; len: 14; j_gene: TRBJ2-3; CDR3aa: CASSIRLAADTQYF; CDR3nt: TGTGCCAGTAGTATTAGGCTAGCTGCGGATACGCAGTATTTT
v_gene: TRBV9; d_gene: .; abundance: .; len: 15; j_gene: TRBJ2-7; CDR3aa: CASSVDGRAEYEQYF; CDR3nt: TGTGCCAGCAGCGTAGATGGCAGGGCCGAATACGAGCAGTACTTC
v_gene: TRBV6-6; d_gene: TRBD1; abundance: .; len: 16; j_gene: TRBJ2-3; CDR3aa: CASSYSGQGRPDTQYF; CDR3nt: TGTGCCAGCAGTTACTCGGGACAGGGCCGTCCGGATACGCAGTATTTT
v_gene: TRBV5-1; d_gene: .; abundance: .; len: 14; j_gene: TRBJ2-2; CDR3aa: CASSLGRGHGELFF; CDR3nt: TGCGCCAGCAGCCTGGGGCGAGGACACGGGGAGCTGTTTTTT
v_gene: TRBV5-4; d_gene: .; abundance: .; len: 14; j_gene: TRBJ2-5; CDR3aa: CASSLSNFQETQYF; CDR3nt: TGTGCCAGCAGCCTGTCTAACTTCCAAGAGACCCAGTACTTC
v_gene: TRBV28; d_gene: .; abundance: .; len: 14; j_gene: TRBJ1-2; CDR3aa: CASSLSGHYYGYTF; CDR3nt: TGTGCCAGCAGTTTATCCGGGCATTACTATGGCTACACCTTC
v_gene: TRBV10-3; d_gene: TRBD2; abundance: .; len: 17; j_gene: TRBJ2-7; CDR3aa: CAISESGGLGLAYEQYF; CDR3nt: TGTGCCATCAGTGAGTCAGGGGGACTAGGGTTGGCCTACGAGCAGTACTTC
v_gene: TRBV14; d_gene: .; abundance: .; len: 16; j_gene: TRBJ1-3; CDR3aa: CASSQDQGAGGNTIYF; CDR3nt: TGTGCCAGCAGCCAAGATCAAGGGGCCGGTGGAAACACCATATATTTT
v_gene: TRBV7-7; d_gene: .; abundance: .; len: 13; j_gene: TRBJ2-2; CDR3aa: CASSSPSNGELFF; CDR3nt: TGTGCCAGCAGCTCCCCATCGAACGGGGAGCTGTTTTTT
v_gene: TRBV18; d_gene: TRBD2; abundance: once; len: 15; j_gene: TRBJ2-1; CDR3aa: CASSRGLGSYNEQFF; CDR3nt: TGTGCCAGCTCGCGGGGACTAGGGTCCTACAATGAGCAGTTCTTC
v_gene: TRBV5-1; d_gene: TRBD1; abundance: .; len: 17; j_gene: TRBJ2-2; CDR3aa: CASTLVAGQGITGELFF; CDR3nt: TGCGCCAGCACCTTGGTGGCGGGACAGGGTATCACCGGGGAGCTGTTTTTT
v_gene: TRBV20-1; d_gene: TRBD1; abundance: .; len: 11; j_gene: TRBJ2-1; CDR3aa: CSAGGDREQFF; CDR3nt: TGCAGTGCTGGGGGGGACAGGGAACAGTTCTTC
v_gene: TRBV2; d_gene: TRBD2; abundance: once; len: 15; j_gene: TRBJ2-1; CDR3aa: CASRALAGGYNEQFF; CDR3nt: TGTGCCAGCAGGGCCCTAGCGGGAGGCTACAATGAGCAGTTCTTC